This T cell receptor (beta chain) stems from a study of blood T cell repertoires in COVID-19. Trimming cost V 2 bases and J 6 bases; bases outside gene matches: 18. CDR3 length equals 20 residues. Germline CDR1 and CDR2: KGHSH and LQKENI. Libraries were prepared by immunoSEQ multiplex PCR; TCRdb keeps only in-frame clonotypes and omits some of them. The table has roughly 360,000 clones, 80% to 90% seen once. Self-reported history from a screening survey and questionnaire set each donor's cohort. Sequencing was done on a sample of PBMCs or T cells enriched from blood (not recorded which). This chain links TRBV18 with TRBJ1-5; TRBD1 aligns across 11 bases. The TCR originated in a man aged 25-45 years who had recovered from COVID-19. The CDR3 here is CASSPDPKEVGQGAAQPQHF. The CDR3 DNA is TGTGCCAGCTCACCAGACCCCAAAGAAGTTGGACAGGGGGCTGCTCAGCCCCAGCATTTT.